This TCR beta chain originates from a study of blood T cell repertoires in COVID-19 (TCRdb year 2020). Some background on the complete study: Collaborator samples came from the United States, Italy and Spain and covered acute and convalescent phases of COVID-19. The material from the prospective study consisted of cDNA or gDNA derived from T cells, B-cell-depleted T cells, or PBMCs. Subjects who had been exposed to COVID-19, were actively infected with it, or had recovered from it provided the deeply sampled blood TCRbeta repertoires that made up the dataset. The repertoires were released in a freely available public database intended as a resource for research on the immune response to SARS-CoV-2. The samples were drawn from two sources: the first 160 participants of the ongoing ImmuneRACE study, and 1,254 subjects contributed by 6 global collaborators. A de-identified subject ID, COVID-19 status, age in years and sex were almost always included in the sample metadata. HLA class I and class II types, where available, came from metadata supplied by the sample provider rather than from assay-based typing. Results the study describes overall, beyond this receptor: Clinical and demographic metadata were provided uncurated, with the amount varying by source and participant.

The immunoSEQ Assay, a bias-controlled multiplex PCR, was used to amplify TCRbeta CDR3 regions from genomic DNA. Processing in the source paper ran as follows. The number of nucleated cells in each sample was estimated from the amplification of reference gene primers within the assay. To quantify the absolute abundance of each unique TCRbeta CDR3 rearrangement, sequence reads were collapsed and filtered. For each sample, productive Simpson clonality was calculated as the square root of Simpson's diversity index across productive rearrangements. Sourced from immuneACCESS, this table was stored by TCRdb with only in-frame sequences that have V and J called. A share of the clones is absent; for the studies checked, an unresolved V gene accounts for under half, and the remainder has no known explanation. Clone size and V and J calls were adopted from that table, with D and trimming inferred from the DNA. For this sample there are about 180,000 clones; around 85% appear just once. 6.2% of the sample is in the top ten clones.

Note on this clone: This receptor's antigen is unknown. Base-call qualities are not available, and no considerably larger clone is one nucleotide away.

In the prospective study, participants were about 18 to 100 years old, resided in under 30 geographic areas of the United States, and were enrolled through a virtual design. Cohort assignment in the prospective study relied on participant-reported clinical history from a screening survey and a study questionnaire. Recovered participants in ImmuneRACE Cohort 3 were defined as having two consecutive negative NP/OP PCR tests, clearance from a healthcare professional, or resolution of symptoms. In the prospective study, whole blood, serum and a nasopharyngeal or oropharyngeal swab were collected from each participant by mobile phlebotomists. Prospective study participants could optionally give additional blood draws and questionnaires over an approximately two-month period. Blood samples from the prospective study were shipped frozen or at room temperature prior to DNA extraction. V ends up 4 bases short and J 2 bases short, with an unmatched junction base count of 12. CDR1 and CDR2 were assigned from the germline V gene as MNHEY and SVGEGT. The CDR3 numbers 17 residues from cysteine through phenylalanine. CDR3 DNA only is kept here, 51 bases in frame from base 1.

The sequence was obtained from a man aged 40-49 years who had recovered from COVID-19. The sequenced material came from PBMCs or T cells enriched from blood (not recorded which). The receptor chain draws on TRBV6-2 or TRBV6-3 and TRBJ2-3; TRBD2 matches 7 bases in the middle. The DNA sequence is given as TGTGCCAGCAGTTCCCCCGGCAGTGCGGGAGCCACAGATACGCAGTATTTT. Protein translation: CASSSPGSAGATDTQYF.